This record concerns one TCR beta chain sequence. Its matching antigen is unknown. The CDR3 extends over 16 amino acids. With 4 bases clipped from V and 0 bases from J, the junction kept 6 bases outside the gene matches. Germline V gene lookup returns CDR1 SGHRS and CDR2 YFSETQ. Spike-ins of synthetic TCR analog templates went into each PCR. Here immunoSEQ multiplex PCR was the method, and the copy in TCRdb shows in-frame clones only, minus some. This sample has about 43,000 clones, with 65% to 85% found just once. The entry originates in a study of PD-L1 blockade in urothelial cancer. General observations from the study: Blood TCR clonality below the median before treatment was a predictor of better survival.

Described time point: pretreatment peripheral blood. This receptor was taken from a man in his 60s with urothelial cancer. The starting material was PBMCs, obtained around atezolizumab (anti-PD-L1) treatment. The chain is built from TRBV5-1 and TRBJ2-2, with 7 positions matching TRBD1. CDR3 in DNA: TGCGCCAGCAGCGCAGAACAGGGGACGAACACCGGGGAGCTGTTTTTT. Its protein is CASSAEQGTNTGELFF.